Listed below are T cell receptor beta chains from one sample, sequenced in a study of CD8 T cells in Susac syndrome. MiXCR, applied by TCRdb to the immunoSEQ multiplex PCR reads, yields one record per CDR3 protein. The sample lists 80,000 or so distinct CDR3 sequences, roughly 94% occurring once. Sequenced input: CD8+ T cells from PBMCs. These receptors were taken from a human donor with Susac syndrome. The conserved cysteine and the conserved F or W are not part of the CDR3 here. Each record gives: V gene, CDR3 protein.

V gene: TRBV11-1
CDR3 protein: ASSPSLLLHSYEQY

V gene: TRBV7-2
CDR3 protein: ASSQSGVGLYQPQH

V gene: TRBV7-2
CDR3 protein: ASSFLQGRNTEAF

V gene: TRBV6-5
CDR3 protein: ASNPTGGDYEQY

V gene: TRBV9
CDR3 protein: ASSPTDRGWPYEQY

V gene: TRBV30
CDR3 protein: AWSVEETKNIQY

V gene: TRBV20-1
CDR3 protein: SARDPGRPVRDGYT

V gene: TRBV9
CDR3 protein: ASSIRGRSSGANVLT

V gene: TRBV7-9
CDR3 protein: ASSGGTPSSYEQY

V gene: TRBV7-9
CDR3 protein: ASSPLTSYQETQY

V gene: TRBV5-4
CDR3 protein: ASSAPGNSPLH

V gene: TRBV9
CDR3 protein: ASSVGVSNEQY

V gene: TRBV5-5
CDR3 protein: ASSVPSGGPYNEQF

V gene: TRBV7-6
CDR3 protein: VTGNLYNEQF

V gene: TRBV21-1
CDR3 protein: ASSPPDGTPYGYT

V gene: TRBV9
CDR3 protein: ASSPPGLGDEQY

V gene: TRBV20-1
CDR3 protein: SARDRRQETQY

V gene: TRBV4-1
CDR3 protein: ASSQVLRVQETQY

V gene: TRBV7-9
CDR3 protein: ASAEGSGGYT

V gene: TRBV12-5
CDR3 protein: ASGLSGEKETQY

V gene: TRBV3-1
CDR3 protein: ASSQDPGASTDTQY

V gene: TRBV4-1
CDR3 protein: ASSQDHWDRGSEQY

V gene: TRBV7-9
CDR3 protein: ASSSGGQGDREAF

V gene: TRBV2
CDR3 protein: ARGSGLLYGYT

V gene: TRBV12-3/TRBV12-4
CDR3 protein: ASSPTLANEQF

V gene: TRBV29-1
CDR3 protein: SAGRRDGNTIY

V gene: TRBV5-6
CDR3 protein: ASSWATGGRYNEQF

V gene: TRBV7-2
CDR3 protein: ASSLYGTGEVEAF

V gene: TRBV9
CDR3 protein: ASSDPYRGLNTGELF

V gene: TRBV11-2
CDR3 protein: ASSLGVSYEQY

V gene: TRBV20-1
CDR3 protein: SLAVSSSYEQY

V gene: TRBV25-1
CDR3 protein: ASSDLTGGYEKLF

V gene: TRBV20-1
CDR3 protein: SAFQRGRSYNEQF

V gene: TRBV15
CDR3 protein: ATSRVIAGETQY

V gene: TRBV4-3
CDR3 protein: ASSQGALSYEQY

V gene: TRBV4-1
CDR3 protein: ASSQGQGWEFGNQPQH

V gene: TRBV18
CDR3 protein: ASSPSRTVLVHEQY